This TCR beta chain was documented in a study of identical twins. A note on this clonotype: Its antigen is not known.

The CDR3 is 15 residues long. Per germline, CDR1 MNHEY and CDR2 SMNVEV (reference sequence). With 7 bases removed from V and 2 bases from J, the gap between germline ends came to 16 bases. Template switching added a universal primer binding site, and final cDNA carried unique molecular identifiers. TCRdb re-called the 5' RACE reads through MiXCR, storing one row per CDR3 protein. The sample records some 1,700,000 distinct CDR3 sequences, less than 40% being singletons. Study outcomes and limitations: Invariant cells of the MAIT and iNKT types might have partly distorted the zero-insertion analyses. Models underestimated how often monozygotic twins shared out-of-frame TCR alpha. In beta out-of-frame sequences, the excess sharing between twins was weaker.

The source is a newborn girl in good health. Sequences were obtained from cord blood. The chain is built from TRBV27 and TRBJ2-3; D remains unclear. The CDR3 is CASTSGFQITDTQYF. The DNA of the CDR3 is TGTGCCAGCACCTCCGGGTTTCAAATCACAGATACGCAGTATTTT.